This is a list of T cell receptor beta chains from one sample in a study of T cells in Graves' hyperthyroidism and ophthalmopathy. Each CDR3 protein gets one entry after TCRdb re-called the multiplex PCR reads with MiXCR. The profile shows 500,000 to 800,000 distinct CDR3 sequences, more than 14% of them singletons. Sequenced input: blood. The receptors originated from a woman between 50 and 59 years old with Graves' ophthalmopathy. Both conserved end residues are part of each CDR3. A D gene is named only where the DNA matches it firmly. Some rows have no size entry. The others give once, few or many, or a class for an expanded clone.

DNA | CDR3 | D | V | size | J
TGTGCCAGCTCCCGAAGACTAGCGGAAAAAAACATTCAGTACTTC | CASSRRLAEKNIQYF | TRBD2 | TRBV6-2/TRBV6-3 | few | TRBJ2-4
TGTGCCAGCAGCTTGGCTATCAGAAGTATAGGGACAGATACGCAGTATTTT | CASSLAIRSIGTDTQYF | . | TRBV5-5 | few | TRBJ2-3
TGTGCCTGGAGAGGACAGGGGGGCTACACCTTC | CAWRGQGGYTF | TRBD1 | TRBV30 | few | TRBJ1-2
TGTGCCATCAGTGATACAGGGGGTCGGCAGCCCCAGCATTTT | CAISDTGGRQPQHF | TRBD1 | TRBV10-3 | many | TRBJ1-5
TGTGCCAGCAGCGTAGCCGGCACGTCTGGAAACACCATATATTTT | CASSVAGTSGNTIYF | . | TRBV9 | few | TRBJ1-3
TGTGCCAGCTCACCGAAATTGTGGGACAGAAGCTCCTACGAGCAGTACTTC | CASSPKLWDRSSYEQYF | TRBD1 | TRBV18 | many | TRBJ2-7
TGTGCCAGCAGCCAATCTCTGGCTCCGAGCTCCTACGAGCAGTACTTC | CASSQSLAPSSYEQYF | . | TRBV4-2 | . | TRBJ2-7
TGTGCCAGTAGCCGCGGGGCAGGGGGCGCGAGCAATCAGCCCCAGCATTTT | CASSRGAGGASNQPQHF | TRBD1 | TRBV19 | . | TRBJ1-5
TGTGCCAGCAGCTTAACAGGGGTCGGAGATGGCTACACCTTC | CASSLTGVGDGYTF | TRBD1 | TRBV7-9 | many | TRBJ1-2
TGTGCCAGCAGCTTAAGGGACGACTATGGCTACACCTTC | CASSLRDDYGYTF | . | TRBV7-9 | . | TRBJ1-2
TGTGCCAGCAGTTTTGGAGTTTTGATGAACACTGAAGCTTTCTTT | CASSFGVLMNTEAFF | . | TRBV28 | many | TRBJ1-1
TGCGCCAGCAGTGATGGGGGTATGGTTCAAGAGACCCAGTACTTC | CASSDGGMVQETQYF | . | TRBV10-2 | many | TRBJ2-5
TGCGCCAGCAGCTTGTCTCACAGGGGAACCACAGATACGCAGTATTTT | CASSLSHRGTTDTQYF | TRBD1 | TRBV5-1 | many | TRBJ2-3
TGTGCCAGCAGATCCCAGGGGGCAGATCAGCCCCAGCATTTT | CASRSQGADQPQHF | TRBD1 | TRBV6-2/TRBV6-3 | many | TRBJ1-5
TGTGCCAGCAGTTTAATACAGGGGCCGGATGTCGGGGAGCTGTTTTTT | CASSLIQGPDVGELFF | TRBD1 | TRBV28 | . | TRBJ2-2
TGTGCCAGCATAGGACAGGGGCCTGTCATTCAGTACTTC | CASIGQGPVIQYF | TRBD1 | TRBV2 | many | TRBJ2-4
TGCAGCGCTGTCGGACTAGCGGGAGTCAATGAGCAGTTCTTC | CSAVGLAGVNEQFF | TRBD2 | TRBV29-1 | . | TRBJ2-1
TGTGCCAGCAGCCCTGTGGCAGTCAATCAGCCCCAGCATTTT | CASSPVAVNQPQHF | . | TRBV6-1 | many | TRBJ1-5
TGTGCCACCAGCAGCTCGACAGGGGGCTACGAGCAGTACTTC | CATSSSTGGYEQYF | TRBD1 | TRBV15 | many | TRBJ2-7
TGTGCCAGCAGCTTCCACTCCGGGGCCAACGTCCTGACTTTC | CASSFHSGANVLTF | . | TRBV5-5 | few | TRBJ2-6
TGTGCCAGCAGTTATGTCTCCTACAATGAGCAGTTCTTC | CASSYVSYNEQFF | . | TRBV6-2/TRBV6-3 | many | TRBJ2-1
TGTGCCAGCAGCTTGAGAACTAATGAAAAACTGTTTTTT | CASSLRTNEKLFF | . | TRBV13 | few | TRBJ1-4
TGTGCCACCAGTGATTCGTGGCAGAGCTACTACAATGAGCAGTTCTTC | CATSDSWQSYYNEQFF | . | TRBV24-1 | . | TRBJ2-1
TGTGCCAGCAGCTGGAAGGGGGAATATGGCTACACCTTC | CASSWKGEYGYTF | . | TRBV7-2 | many | TRBJ1-2
TGTGCCAGCAGCTTAGTTGGGACTAGCGTCCATGAGCAGTTCTTC | CASSLVGTSVHEQFF | TRBD2 | TRBV11-2 | . | TRBJ2-1
TGTGCCAGTAGTATACGTTTGGGAGCGCACGAGCAGTACTTC | CASSIRLGAHEQYF | . | TRBV19 | few | TRBJ2-7
TGCAGTGCCCGGGGACTTCCACAAGAGACCCAGTACTTC | CSARGLPQETQYF | . | TRBV20-1 | . | TRBJ2-5
TGTGCCAGCAGCTTAGGGGGGCTGGGCAGGAGCTCCTACGAGCAGTACTTC | CASSLGGLGRSSYEQYF | . | TRBV7-2 | . | TRBJ2-7
TGTGCCAGTACCCCGACTAGCGGAACTAGCACAGATACGCAGTATTTT | CASTPTSGTSTDTQYF | TRBD2 | TRBV19 | . | TRBJ2-3
TGTGCCAGCAGCTCGAGAGGGACTAGCGGGAGGGCCAAAGAGACCCAGTACTTC | CASSSRGTSGRAKETQYF | TRBD2 | TRBV7-8 | few | TRBJ2-5
TGTGCCAGCAGCCAAGAGGCGGGGGCCCCCTACAATGAGCAGTTCTTC | CASSQEAGAPYNEQFF | . | TRBV3-1 | few | TRBJ2-1
TGTGCCAGCAGCTTAGAACTCCGCTCCGAGCAGTTCTTC | CASSLELRSEQFF | . | TRBV11-2 | many | TRBJ2-1
TGCGCCAGCAGCTTGCGGGGTTATGATGGCTACACCTTC | CASSLRGYDGYTF | . | TRBV5-1 | many | TRBJ1-2
TGTGCCAGCAAGCCCGAATTGGCGCCTCTCACAGATACGCAGTATTTT | CASKPELAPLTDTQYF | . | TRBV28 | many | TRBJ2-3
TGTGCCAGCAGTCCGACCGGGACAGTGAACACAGATACGCAGTATTTT | CASSPTGTVNTDTQYF | TRBD1 | TRBV12-3/TRBV12-4 | many | TRBJ2-3
TGTGCCAGCAACCGGGATAGCGGGGATTACAATGAGCAGTTCTTC | CASNRDSGDYNEQFF | TRBD2 | TRBV2 | . | TRBJ2-1
TGTGCCAGCAGTCCTGAAGGACTGATCTCTGGAAACACCATATATTTT | CASSPEGLISGNTIYF | . | TRBV5-5 | few | TRBJ1-3
TGTGCCAGCTCACCACCGATGATGAGGAATGAAAAACTGTTTTTT | CASSPPMMRNEKLFF | . | TRBV18 | many | TRBJ1-4
TGTGCCAGCAGTTCAGAAGCGGTTTCTCCCGTCGATGAGCAGTTCTTC | CASSSEAVSPVDEQFF | . | TRBV28 | . | TRBJ2-1
TGTGCCAGCCTAAAGGCGGGGGTCTATGGCTACACCTTC | CASLKAGVYGYTF | . | TRBV28 | many | TRBJ1-2
TGCAGTGCAAAGGGACAGGGATTCGATGGCAATCAGCCCCAGCATTTT | CSAKGQGFDGNQPQHF | TRBD1 | TRBV20-1 | few | TRBJ1-5